The rows below give T cell receptor beta chains drawn from one sample of a study of blood T cell repertoires in COVID-19. Clones were sequenced by immunoSEQ multiplex PCR, and TCRdb holds only the in-frame ones, with some missing. Of some 220,000 clones in the sample, about 93% were seen once. What was sequenced was peripheral blood. All receptors derive from a man aged 25-45 years with COVID-19, enrolled during active disease. The CDR3 runs from the conserved cysteine through the conserved F or W. Fields, in order: clone size, D gene, J gene, V gene, CDR3 protein, CDR3 DNA. A D gene is named only where the DNA matches it firmly. Rows may omit the clone size; those that give it use once, few, many or a size class.

.,TRBD1,TRBJ1-5,TRBV5-5,CASSAGGTQPQHF,TGTGCCAGCAGCGCAGGGGGTACTCAGCCCCAGCATTTT
.,TRBD2,TRBJ2-4,TRBV29-1,CSVERLAGNSLAKNIQYF,TGCAGCGTTGAACGACTAGCGGGGAATTCCCTAGCCAAAAACATTCAGTACTTC
.,.,TRBJ2-5,TRBV2,CASNSEYQETQYF,TGTGCCAGCAACTCGGAGTACCAAGAGACCCAGTACTTC
.,.,TRBJ2-7,TRBV20-1,CSAPQGYEQYF,TGCAGTGCTCCTCAGGGCTACGAGCAGTACTTC
.,.,TRBJ1-4,TRBV5-5,CASSRPGSTNEKLFF,TGTGCCAGCAGCCGACCAGGGTCAACTAATGAAAAACTGTTTTTT
.,.,TRBJ1-6,TRBV5-4,CASSSRQEVDSPLHF,TGTGCCAGCAGCTCAAGACAGGAGGTTGATTCACCCCTCCACTTT
.,.,TRBJ1-2,TRBV14,CASSLAVTYGYTF,TGTGCCAGCAGCCTCGCGGTGACCTATGGCTACACCTTC
.,.,TRBJ1-3,TRBV9,CASSVAGGGSGNTIYF,TGTGCCAGCAGCGTAGCGGGAGGGGGCTCTGGAAACACCATATATTTT
.,.,TRBJ2-3,TRBV24-1,CATGLGGATDTQYF,TGTGCCACCGGTCTGGGCGGGGCAACAGATACGCAGTATTTT
.,TRBD1,TRBJ1-5,TRBV15,CATSRGTGTGQPQHF,TGTGCCACCAGCAGAGGGACAGGTACGGGTCAGCCCCAGCATTTT
.,.,TRBJ1-3,TRBV5-1,CASSSLTSEGNTIYF,TGCGCCAGCAGCTCCTTGACATCCGAAGGAAACACCATATATTTT
.,.,TRBJ2-2,TRBV6-2/TRBV6-3,CASSYSTPKVTGELFF,TGTGCCAGCAGTTACTCGACTCCTAAGGTTACCGGGGAGCTGTTTTTT
.,.,TRBJ1-1,TRBV12-3/TRBV12-4,CASRGLGKAFF,TGTGCCAGCAGGGGACTGGGGAAAGCTTTCTTT
.,TRBD1,TRBJ2-7,TRBV6-5,CASSSPDRGGYEQYF,TGTGCCAGCAGTTCCCCGGACAGGGGAGGCTACGAGCAGTACTTC
.,TRBD1,TRBJ1-1,TRBV13,CASSGQKQGWGFEAFF,TGTGCCAGCAGCGGTCAAAAACAGGGGTGGGGGTTTGAAGCTTTCTTT
.,.,TRBJ1-1,TRBV11-3,CASPRPGVGAFF,TGTGCCAGTCCCCGCCCGGGGGTAGGAGCTTTCTTT
.,.,TRBJ2-7,TRBV20-1,CSARNGYEQYF,TGCAGTGCTAGAAACGGCTACGAGCAGTACTTC
.,.,TRBJ1-5,TRBV18,CASSPQGSNQPQHF,TGTGCCAGCTCACCTCAGGGAAGCAATCAGCCCCAGCATTTT
once,.,TRBJ2-3,TRBV9,CASSVWTGGTDTQYF,TGTGCCAGCAGCGTATGGACCGGGGGAACAGATACGCAGTATTTT
.,.,TRBJ1-4,TRBV30,CAWSFKEANEKLFF,TGTGCCTGGAGTTTTAAGGAGGCTAATGAAAAACTGTTTTTT
.,TRBD2,TRBJ2-7,TRBV28,CASSPATTSFHEQYF,TGTGCCAGCAGCCCTGCCACGACTAGCTTCCACGAGCAGTACTTC
.,.,TRBJ1-6,TRBV5-1,CASRLVQGDSPLHF,TGCGCCAGCAGGCTTGTACAAGGGGATTCACCCCTCCACTTT
.,.,TRBJ1-1,TRBV10-1,CASSAHREWNTEAFF,TGCGCCAGCAGTGCCCACAGGGAGTGGAACACTGAAGCTTTCTTT
.,TRBD1,TRBJ1-4,TRBV24-1,CATTDRGGDEKLFF,TGTGCCACCACCGACAGGGGTGGCGATGAAAAACTGTTTTTT
.,.,TRBJ1-2,TRBV6-5,CASSYSQDRANYGYTF,TGTGCCAGCAGTTACTCCCAGGATCGAGCTAACTATGGCTACACCTTC
.,TRBD2,TRBJ2-3,TRBV7-9,CASRTSGGSTDTQYF,TGTGCCAGCAGGACTAGCGGGGGGTCCACAGATACGCAGTATTTT
.,.,TRBJ1-2,TRBV4-2,CASSQDTSTGGKGPYGYTF,TGTGCCAGCAGCCAAGATACTAGTACCGGGGGGAAGGGGCCCTATGGCTACACCTTC
.,.,TRBJ1-4,TRBV9,CASSVAATNEKLFF,TGTGCCAGCAGCGTGGCAGCAACTAATGAAAAACTGTTTTTT
.,TRBD1,TRBJ2-5,TRBV19,CASSPGQVQETQYF,TGTGCCAGTAGTCCGGGACAGGTACAAGAGACCCAGTACTTC
.,.,TRBJ2-2,TRBV11-2,CASSWGLDTGELFF,TGTGCCAGCAGCTGGGGCCTGGACACCGGGGAGCTGTTTTTT
.,.,TRBJ1-1,TRBV2,CASSEVIGANTEAFF,TGTGCCAGCAGTGAAGTAATAGGGGCAAACACTGAAGCTTTCTTT
.,.,TRBJ2-4,TRBV7-2,CASSLVHGAQNIQYF,TGTGCCAGCAGCTTAGTGCATGGGGCCCAAAACATTCAGTACTTC
.,.,TRBJ2-2,TRBV3-1/TRBV3-2,CASSHDTGELFF,TGTGCCAGCAGCCACGACACCGGGGAGCTGTTTTTT
.,TRBD1,TRBJ1-2,TRBV6-5,CASSYSVRGDYGYTF,TGTGCCAGCAGTTACTCGGTCAGGGGGGACTATGGCTACACCTTC
.,TRBD1,TRBJ2-7,TRBV27,CASSLTTGAYEQYF,TGTGCCAGCAGTTTAACGACAGGGGCCTACGAGCAGTACTTC